This T cell receptor (beta chain) derives from a study of tumor-infiltrating lymphocytes in primary liver carcinoma (TCRdb year 2017). With respect to the entire study: Of the five patients, three men and two women aged 30 to 69 years, four had hepatocellular carcinoma and one had combined HCC and intrahepatic cholangiocarcinoma. A total of 35 specimens from 5 patients, comprising approximately 25 tumor regions, 5 adjacent noncancerous liver tissues and 5 peripheral blood samples, were covered by TCRbeta repertoire sequencing. High reproducibility was observed for the technical replicate repertoires, with mean shared-clone rates roughly 0.87 and correlation coefficients above 0.95. The study combined TCRbeta repertoire sequencing, expression microarrays and whole-exome sequencing across five regions of each liver tumor, with adjacent normal tissue and blood. Each sample produced about 3.5 to 7.13 million productive TCRbeta reads, and read depth showed no significant difference between tissue types. To link TCRbeta repertoire diversity to the local molecular phenotype, the 20 to 30 tumor region samples were profiled with Agilent mRNA microarrays. The five patients had tumors staged T1-T3 N0M0, with maximum diameters ranging from roughly 4 to 10 cm. Paper-wide results and their limitations: Only about 7-25% of top clones were found in all five regions of a tumor, suggesting spatial heterogeneity of tumor-infiltrating T cells. Only a few patients were included in the study, and the authors note that the findings should be validated in a larger study. Because the samples were bulk and unsorted, CD4+ and CD8+ T cell repertoires could not be compared. Compared with blood, tumors had a significantly larger share of the repertoire taken up by the top 250 clones (p = 0.039). Pairs of tumor regions showed greater repertoire overlap (mean about 35%) than tumor-adjacent pairs (about 17%) or tumor-blood pairs (around 15%), which is consistent with antigen-driven expansion. Only the TCR beta chain was sequenced, so true repertoire diversity is likely underestimated because unpaired alpha chains were not captured.

This clonotype has only one observation. This clone's antigen is unknown. It has no much larger one-base neighbor in the sample; base qualities were not kept. A read on its own is weak evidence. CDR1 and CDR2 are read off the germline V gene as MNHNS and SASEGT. The CDR3 runs 15 amino acids, cysteine and phenylalanine included. Of all the DNA, just the CDR3 is kept, 45 bases in frame from base 1. Total RNA and DNA were co-extracted without cell sorting from around 20-30 mg of bulk tissue using the AllPrep DNA/RNA mini kit. Between late 2015 and early 2016, a few patients in China with histopathologically diagnosed primary liver carcinoma had their tumors surgically resected. At the time of sampling, the patients were treatment-naive and had chronic HBV infection. Five spatially separated regions were sampled from each tumor: the superior, inferior, left-lateral and right-lateral poles, plus the tumor centre. Histology showed that every tumor sample contained more than 85% viable tumor cells. Fresh tumor and adjacent tissue pieces were bisected; one half was stored in RNAlater at -80°C, the other sent for histology.

TCRbeta-specific cDNA was reverse-transcribed from roughly 500 ng total RNA using a constant-region primer and ProtoScript II reverse transcriptase. Three nested multiplex PCR rounds, following a slightly modified ARM-PCR procedure, were used to build the TCRbeta libraries. Multiplex TRBV1-TRBV30 forward primers and a Cbeta reverse primer were used in the first two PCR rounds, each of which was run for roughly 9 cycles. A final 25-cycle PCR with Deep VentR polymerase added sample barcodes and Illumina adapters. Amplicons of 200-500 bp were gel-purified with a QIAquick gel extraction kit before sequencing. An Illumina HiSeq 2500 was used to sequence the TCRbeta amplicons with 250-bp paired-end reads. The authors' analysis ran thus. Trimmomatic v0.33 was used to quality-trim the reads, and FLASH v1.2.11 was used to merge paired reads so that full CDR3 sequences could be recovered. MiGEC v1.2.1b assigned V, D and J germline segments to the rearranged TCRbeta sequences. Clonotype statistics, along with Shannon-Wiener diversity indices, were calculated using VDJtools v1.0.0. Except for diversity analysis, only each sample's 250 most abundant clonotypes were used in subsequent analyses to reduce sampling bias. TCRdb's own reprocessing of the public reads used fastp at Q25 and MiXCR and kept productive beta chains. Every entry covers one CDR3 protein and lists the most common genes and DNA from its rows. The authors' filters were not applied to this entry. Counted in this sample were fewer than 75,000 distinct CDR3 sequences; roughly 70% of them appeared once. In total, the top ten clones hold 40% to 45% of the sample.

This clonotype was obtained from a man aged 35-49 years with primary liver carcinoma and hepatitis B virus infection. Sequencing was carried out using liver tumor tissue from sampling region 4. The cell subset or site label, as the study defines it: tumor region T4, right-lateral pole. The chain is made from TRBV6-1 and TRBJ2-6, and possibly TRBD2, on 5 matching bases. The nucleotide sequence reads as follows: TGTGACACCAGTGAATTGGGAGCTGGGGCCAACGTCCTGACTTTC. It codes for CDTSELGAGANVLTF.